A single sample gave rise to the 27 T cell receptor beta chains below, sequenced in a study of blood T cell repertoires in COVID-19. Profiling relied on immunoSEQ multiplex PCR, and the TCRdb table lists in-frame clones only, not all of them. This sample yields about 330,000 clones, of which around 89% are seen a single time; roughly 4.1% belongs to the top ten. The sample was peripheral blood. The receptors shown here come from a woman aged 45-60 years with active or convalescent COVID-19.

The chain links TRBV19 to TRBJ1-5; TRBD1 matches 8 bases. Unmatched junction bases numbered 19, after V lost 7 bases and J lost 8 bases. Germline-derived CDR1 and CDR2 are LNHDA and SQIVND (reference sequence). The CDR3 has 17 amino acids. CDR3 protein: CASTAGVGRTGREPQHF. The DNA for the CDR3 is TGTGCCAGTACCGCGGGGGTTGGGAGGACAGGGAGGGAGCCCCAGCATTTT.

The V gene is TRBV15, the J gene TRBJ1-5, with 9 bases lining up with TRBD1. This CDR3 region has 16 residues. V lost 4 bases to trimming and J lost 0 bases; unmatched junction nucleotides: 4. Germline CDR1 and CDR2: LNHNV and YYDKDF (reference sequence). As DNA, the CDR3 is TGTGCCACCAGCACCCGGGACAGGGTTAGCAATCAGCCCCAGCATTTT. Translating gives CATSTRDRVSNQPQHF.

The chain has TRBV27 and TRBJ1-2, with 8 bases identical to TRBD1. V trimming: 1 base; J trimming: 7 bases; junction bases outside the gene matches: 5. The CDR3 is 14 amino acids. Germline V gene sequence: CDR1 MNHEY, CDR2 SMNVEV (reference sequence). The chain's CDR3 is CASSLYDRGPGYTF. CDR3 DNA sequence: TGTGCCAGCAGTTTATACGACAGGGGCCCTGGCTACACCTTC.

V is TRBV4-1 and J is TRBJ1-2; maybe TRBD1 (5 bases). Deletions cut 3 bases from V and 1 base from J, with 6 bases between. CDR1 is MGHRA, CDR2 YSYEKL, per germline. The CDR3 has 13 residues. CDR3 bases: TGCGCCAGCAGCCAGCAGGGTAACTATGGCTACACCTTC. Its translation: CASSQQGNYGYTF.

V is TRBV30 and J is TRBJ1-2; 11 positions match TRBD1. Unmatched junction bases numbered 6, after V lost 4 bases and J lost 8 bases. This CDR3 region has 13 residues. Germline V gene data show CDR1 as GTSNPN and CDR2 as SVGIG (reference sequence). The CDR3 here is CAWKGQGANGYTF. In DNA, the CDR3 is TGTGCCTGGAAAGGACAGGGGGCGAACGGCTACACCTTC.

The chain employs TRBV30 and TRBJ1-5, with TRBD1 as a possible D gene (6 bases). In germline, CDR1 is GTSNPN, CDR2 SVGIG (reference sequence). The CDR3 loop spans 15 amino acids. Deletions cut 4 bases from V and 4 bases from J, with 17 bases between. The CDR3: CAWKEGGMANQPQHF. The DNA of the CDR3 is TGTGCCTGGAAGGAAGGGGGAATGGCGAATCAGCCCCAGCATTTT.

This clone has only a few counts. Other nucleotide sequences in the sample specify the same CDR3. The genes are TRBV5-1 and TRBJ1-5, with 7 bases lining up with TRBD1. The CDR3 sequence is 14 residues long. J was trimmed by 4 bases and V by 2 bases; bases with no gene match: 3. Germline V gives CDR1 SGHRS, CDR2 YFSETQ. The CDR3 DNA follows: TGCGCCAGCAGCTTAGGACAGGAGAATCAGCCCCAGCATTTT. It specifies CASSLGQENQPQHF.

CDR3 protein: CASSAGHSSGANVLTF. As DNA, the CDR3 is TGCGCCAGCAGCGCGGGCCACAGCTCTGGGGCCAACGTCCTGACTTTC. The rearrangement links TRBV5-1 to TRBJ2-6; maybe TRBD2 (5 bases). Trimming left V 4 bases short and J 0 bases short, with 11 bases between. The CDR3 contains 16 residues. From germline, CDR1 is SGHRS and CDR2 YFSETQ.

The rearrangement joins TRBV6-6 to TRBJ2-7; D unclear. The germline V gene encodes CDR1 MNHNY and CDR2 SVGAGI (reference sequence). Trimming removed 7 bases from V and 3 bases from J, with 13 bases in between. The CDR3 length is 13 residues. This chain's CDR3 is CASTPREFYEQYF. CDR3 DNA: TGTGCCAGCACCCCCCGAGAGTTCTACGAGCAGTACTTC.

This chain links TRBV5-1 with TRBJ1-1, with D tentatively TRBD1 (5 bases). Germline CDR1 is SGHRS and CDR2 is YFSETQ. V lost 7 bases and J lost 2, with 12 bases in between. CDR3 length: 13 amino acids. The CDR3 protein is CASARDGNTEAFF. The CDR3 bases are TGCGCCAGCGCCAGGGATGGAAACACTGAAGCTTTCTTT.

V and J are TRBV10-3 and TRBJ2-2; 7 bases align to TRBD2. CDR1 is ENHRY and CDR2 is SYGVKD in the germline V gene. The length of the CDR3 is 16 residues. Unmatched junction bases numbered 10, after V lost 5 bases and J lost 4 bases. This chain's CDR3 is CAISPGGIGGTGELFF. The DNA of the CDR3 is TGTGCCATCAGTCCGGGGGGTATTGGGGGCACCGGGGAGCTGTTTTTT.

This clone was seen once. The rearrangement links TRBV25-1 to TRBJ1-2; unclear D gene. The CDR3 has 14 amino acids. The germline gives CDR1 MGHDK, CDR2 SYGVNS. V was pared by 3 bases and J by 4 bases, with 12 bases between. The CDR3 loop is CASSEAQVPYGYTF. The CDR3 coding sequence is TGTGCCAGCAGTGAGGCCCAAGTACCCTATGGCTACACCTTC.

The chain is built from TRBV27 and TRBJ1-1, with 9 nucleotides matching TRBD1. The ends lost 6 bases at V and 0 bases at J; junction bases unmatched: 5. Germline CDR1 is MNHEY and CDR2 is SMNVEV (reference sequence). The CDR3 is 15 residues long. The CDR3 DNA is TGTGCCAGCAGCCCAACAGGGGGCTTGAACACTGAAGCTTTCTTT. It translates to CASSPTGGLNTEAFF.

This clone was picked up one time. This chain joins TRBV25-1 and TRBJ1-3; 8 nucleotides agree with TRBD1. V shed 4 bases and J 3 bases; nucleotides not matched to a gene: 8. The CDR3 has 16 residues. Germline CDR1 MGHDK, CDR2 SYGVNS. CDR3 loop: CASSADTTGGGNTIYF. In nucleotides, the CDR3 is TGTGCCAGCAGTGCCGATACAACAGGGGGTGGAAACACCATATATTTT.

This chain's CDR3 is CASRPETGGGGAEAFF. The CDR3 DNA is TGTGCCAGCAGGCCAGAGACAGGGGGCGGGGGCGCTGAAGCTTTCTTT. The J gene is TRBJ1-1, the V gene TRBV2; 10 bases match TRBD1. The CDR3 totals 16 residues. Germline-derived CDR1 and CDR2 are SNHLY and FYNNEI. V lost 6 bases and J lost 6; bases outside the gene matches: 13.

The chain links TRBV18 to TRBJ1-3, with D perhaps TRBD1 (5 bases). Trimming left V 5 bases short and J 1 base short, with 9 bases between. The CDR3 has 14 residues. Germline-derived CDR1 and CDR2 are KGHSH and LQKENI. In DNA form, the CDR3 reads TGTGCCAGCTCAGCCCAGGGATCTGGAAACACCATATATTTT. Translation: CASSAQGSGNTIYF.

J is TRBJ2-1 and V is TRBV15, with 7 nucleotides matching TRBD2. With V trimmed by 0 bases and J by 6 bases, 5 bases remained unmatched. The CDR3 runs to 15 residues. Looked up from germline, CDR1 is LNHNV and CDR2 is YYDKDF (reference sequence). This CDR3 is CATSREGLAVNEQFF. The CDR3 nucleotides are TGTGCCACCAGCAGAGAGGGTCTAGCGGTCAATGAGCAGTTCTTC.

The chain is built from TRBV28 and TRBJ2-2; no clear D. This CDR3 comprises 12 residues. Germline CDR1 MDHEN, CDR2 SYDVKM. The V end was cut by 3 bases, the J end by 4 bases, with 3 bases between. This CDR3 is CASSFLTGELFF. In DNA form, the CDR3 reads TGTGCCAGCAGTTTCCTCACCGGGGAGCTGTTTTTT.

V usage is TRBV9 and J usage is TRBJ1-4; 7 bases agree with TRBD1. Germline V gene data show CDR1 as SGDLS and CDR2 as YYNGEE. CDR3 size: 19 residues. V was clipped by 0 bases and J by 6 bases; unmatched bases: 17. CDR3 DNA sequence: TGTGCCAGCAGCGTAGGCCCCGGGGTGGAGTCAGGGGGACATGAAAAACTGTTTTTT. This codes for CASSVGPGVESGGHEKLFF.

The V gene is TRBV12-3 or TRBV12-4, the J gene TRBJ1-5, with D maybe TRBD1 (6 bases). The CDR3 is made up of 13 amino acids. V gave up 7 bases and J gave up 4 bases, with 11 bases separating them. The CDR3 is CASKNRANQPQHF. For the CDR3, the DNA is TGTGCCAGCAAGAACAGGGCGAATCAGCCCCAGCATTTT.

J is TRBJ1-2 and V is TRBV3-1 (or the pseudogene TRBV3-2); TRBD1 is a possible D gene (5 bases). Germline V CDR1 and CDR2: LGHDT, YNNKEL (reference sequence). The CDR3 extends over 12 amino acids. V dropped 10 bases and J dropped 8 bases, with 17 bases sitting between them. CDR3: CANLGHYRGYTF. The CDR3 DNA is TGTGCCAACCTAGGACATTATCGGGGCTACACCTTC.

The chain combines TRBV5-4 with TRBJ2-2, with 9 bases matching TRBD2. The ends lost 0 bases at V and 0 bases at J; junction bases unmatched: 0. CDR1 and CDR2 (germline): SGHNT, YYREEE (reference sequence). The CDR3 totals 16 residues. CDR3 bases: TGTGCCAGCAGCTTGGCTAGCGGGGCGAACACCGGGGAGCTGTTTTTT. Translating it yields CASSLASGANTGELFF.

Comment on this clone: Relative to the germline gene, one junction end is altered; a read error may explain this. The genes are TRBV4-1 and TRBJ1-2; D is perhaps TRBD1 (6 bases). CDR1 and CDR2 (germline): MGHRA, YSYEKL. This CDR3 is 13 amino acids long. The CDR3: CASSQEIDGTIAF. CDR3 bases: TGCGCCAGCAGCCAAGAAATCGACGGGACAATCGCCTTC.

The chain employs TRBV7-9 and TRBJ1-5, with TRBD1 matching 9 bases. Germline assignment: CDR1 SEHNR and CDR2 FQNEAQ (reference sequence). The CDR3 is 15 amino acids. The V and J ends lost 5 bases and 6 bases, in that order; junction bases with no gene match: 8. CDR3 nucleotide sequence: TGTGCCAGCAGCGCGGACAGGGGAGGGGTTCAGCCCCAGCATTTT. It yields the protein CASSADRGGVQPQHF.

There are a few counts of this clone. V and J are TRBV30 and TRBJ1-2; TRBD1 matches at 9 bases. This CDR3 contains 12 residues. Per the germline V gene, CDR1 is GTSNPN and CDR2 is SVGIG (reference sequence). V was clipped by 5 bases and J by 4 bases; unmatched bases: 2. The CDR3 nucleotides are TGTGCCTGGGCGGACAGGGGCTATGGCTACACCTTC. Protein: CAWADRGYGYTF.

The V and J genes are TRBV6-5 and TRBJ2-3; 11 nucleotides agree with TRBD2. The germline CDR1 and CDR2 sequences are MNHEY and SVGAGI. V shed 4 bases, J shed 6 bases, and the junction held 9 bases outside the gene matches. The CDR3 runs 16 residues. The CDR3 DNA reads TGTGCCAGCAGTTCGTCTAGCGGGGGGATGTCGGATACGCAGTATTTT. Its protein is CASSSSSGGMSDTQYF.

The rearrangement uses TRBV21-1 and TRBJ2-2; TRBD2 reflects the table's D call only, with no check against the DNA. TRBV21-1 is flagged as a pseudogene. The CDR3 covers 18 residues. CDR3 coding DNA: TGTGCCAGCAGCAGGTATGCCGGGACCGCGGGGGGGGCCGGGGAGCTGTTTTTT. It yields the protein CASSRYAGTAGGAGELFF.